This entry concerns a single T cell receptor beta chain. The data derive from a study of blood T cell repertoires in COVID-19. J was trimmed by 1 base and V by 5 bases; bases with no gene match: 7. The CDR3 spans 15 residues. Per germline, CDR1 SGHNT and CDR2 YYREEE (reference sequence). Original methodology: Reference gene primers were amplified, and this amplification served to estimate nucleated cell counts. Assay used: immunoSEQ multiplex PCR; TCRdb lists only in-frame clones, some missing. V and J calls and clone size are as listed in that table; D and trimming were resolved from the DNA. The profile shows 50,000 to 80,000 clones, about 86% of them singletons.

This rearrangement joins TRBV5-4 to TRBJ2-3; 7 bases are shared with TRBD2. The sequencing input was peripheral blood. This sequence was found in a man aged 50 to 60 with active COVID-19. The CDR3 DNA sequence: TGTGCCAGCAGAAATAGCGGGTTCGGCACAGATACGCAGTATTTT. This sequence encodes CASRNSGFGTDTQYF.